One sample yielded the 24 T cell receptor beta chains listed below, sequenced in a study of cytomegalovirus exposure and HLA in healthy donors. PCR used 60 Vbeta primers and 13 Jbeta primers. TCRdb's table, derived via immunoSEQ multiplex PCR, lists solely in-frame clones and lacks some. The profile shows around 99,000 clones, 81% of them singletons. The sequenced material came from PBMCs. The receptors derive from a man aged 25-40 years in good health and CMV-seronegative.

This clone has only one observation. The chain couples TRBV29-1 to TRBJ2-1, with D perhaps matching TRBD2 (5 bases). This CDR3 spans 11 amino acids. In germline, CDR1 is SQVTM, CDR2 ANQGSEA. Trimming took 6 bases from V and 4 from J, leaving 7 bases between them. CDR3 bases: TGCAGCGTCGGCGGGTACAATGAGCAGTTCTTC. It yields the protein CSVGGYNEQFF.

The CDR3 sequence is CASRPDSNTGELFF. The CDR3 DNA sequence: TGCGCCAGCAGGCCGGACAGTAACACCGGGGAGCTGTTTTTT. The gene calls are TRBV10-2 and TRBJ2-2, with D maybe TRBD1 (6 bases). The V end was cut by 6 bases, the J end by 2 bases, with 10 bases between. CDR3 length equals 14 residues. The germline V gene encodes CDR1 WSHSY and CDR2 SAAADI.

The chain combines TRBV5-1 with TRBJ2-7; D possibly corresponds to TRBD1 (6 bases). The germline V and J ends were trimmed by 4 bases and 4 bases, with 18 bases remaining between them. Germline loops: CDR1 SGHRS, CDR2 YFSETQ. The CDR3 contains 15 residues. The CDR3 is CASSPPPGDLYEQYF. CDR3 nucleotide sequence: TGCGCCAGCAGCCCTCCTCCAGGGGACCTTTACGAGCAGTACTTC.

In its sample, this clone was seen once. This CDR3 is also generated by other DNA sequences in the sample. The chain carries TRBV29-1 and TRBJ2-7, with D perhaps matching TRBD1 (5 bases). V was pared by 7 bases and J by 3 bases, with 13 bases between. The germline gives CDR1 SQVTM, CDR2 ANQGSEA. CDR3 length: 12 residues. The CDR3 is CSARWGSYEQYF. The CDR3 nucleotides read TGCAGCGCCCGTTGGGGCAGCTACGAGCAGTACTTC.

There are a few counts of this clone. The chain employs TRBV30 and TRBJ1-4, with 8 bases fitting TRBD1. The V and J ends lost 2 bases and 8 bases, in that order; junction bases with no gene match: 4. Per germline, CDR1 GTSNPN and CDR2 SVGIG (reference sequence). The CDR3 covers 13 residues. CDR3 in amino acids: CAWSIRDREKLFF. The CDR3 nucleotides read TGTGCCTGGAGTATCCGGGACAGGGAAAAACTGTTTTTT.

CDR3 in DNA: TGTGCCAGCACAGAGGGGGCGCAAGGCTACACCTTC. The encoded protein is CASTEGAQGYTF. The chain combines TRBV6-5 with TRBJ1-2; the match to TRBD1 covers 7 bases. Per the germline V gene, CDR1 is MNHEY and CDR2 is SVGAGI. The ends lost 7 bases at V and 8 bases at J; junction bases unmatched: 7. CDR3 length: 12 residues.

The chain recombines TRBV29-1 with TRBJ2-5; the D gene is possibly TRBD2 (6 bases). The V end was cut by 4 bases, the J end by 11 bases, with 17 bases between. CDR1 is SQVTM, CDR2 ANQGSEA, per germline. The CDR3 has 12 residues. CDR3 loop: CSVGWAPGEQYF. The CDR3 bases are TGCAGCGTTGGCTGGGCTCCGGGGGAGCAGTACTTC.

The sample holds one count of this clone. The chain uses TRBV28 and TRBJ2-7; TRBD1 agrees at 9 bases. V lost 4 bases, J lost 4 bases, and 8 bases stayed unmatched. The CDR3 sequence is 15 residues long. CDR1 and CDR2 (germline): MDHEN, SYDVKM. In DNA, the CDR3 is TGTGCCAGCAGTTCCATGGGGACAGGGACGTACGAGCAGTACTTC. Translating it yields CASSSMGTGTYEQYF.

V usage is TRBV28 and J usage is TRBJ1-1; D uncertain. Germline assignment: CDR1 MDHEN and CDR2 SYDVKM. This CDR3 has 14 residues. The V end lost 6 bases, the J end lost 5 bases, and 16 bases lay between the germline ends. CDR3 in amino acids: CASSPSRGGTEAFF. CDR3 DNA sequence: TGTGCCAGCAGCCCTTCACGTGGAGGGACTGAAGCTTTCTTT. Looking up the rest from reference TRBV28 and TRBJ1-1 gives the full variable domain: DVKVTQSSRYLVKRTGEKVFLECVQDMDHENMFWYRQDPGLGLRLIYFSYDVKMKEKGDIPEGYSVSREKKERFSLILESASTNQTSMYLCASSPSRGGTEAFFGQGTRLTVV.

The gene calls are TRBV13 and TRBJ1-2; D is possibly TRBD1 (6 bases). V lost 0 bases and J 5 bases, leaving 10 bases between the germline ends. CDR1 PRHDT and CDR2 FYEKMQ come from the germline V gene (reference sequence). The CDR3 is made up of 14 amino acids. The CDR3: CASSLGRGTYGYTF. In nucleotides, the CDR3 is TGTGCCAGCAGCTTAGGCAGAGGGACATATGGCTACACCTTC.

This sequence joins TRBV30 and TRBJ2-7, with TRBD2 identical over 9 bases. The CDR3 totals 15 residues. V was pared by 3 bases and J by 4 bases, with 10 bases of the junction left unmatched. The germline gives CDR1 GTSNPN, CDR2 SVGIG (reference sequence). The CDR3 here is CAWSRTLSGSYEQYF. The CDR3 DNA reads TGTGCCTGGAGCCGGACCCTTAGCGGGAGTTACGAGCAGTACTTC. Together with reference TRBV30 and TRBJ2-7, the CDR3 gives the full variable domain: SQTIHQWPATLVQPVGSPLSLECTVEGTSNPNLYWYRQAAGRGLQLLFYSVGIGQISSEVPQNLSASRPQDRQFILSSKKLLLSDSGFYLCAWSRTLSGSYEQYFGPGTRLTVT.

The chain recombines TRBV4-1 with TRBJ1-2, with D tentatively TRBD1 (5 bases). The CDR3 has 15 residues. V dropped 0 bases and J dropped 7 bases, with 15 bases sitting between them. CDR1 MGHRA and CDR2 YSYEKL come from the germline V gene. The CDR3 nucleotides are TGCGCCAGCAGCCAAGAGGGCAGGGTAAGAGTTGGCTACACCTTC. Protein: CASSQEGRVRVGYTF.

The V and J genes are TRBV28 and TRBJ1-1; D gene uncertain. V was cut by 1 base and J by 4 bases, with 4 bases left in between. The germline gives CDR1 MDHEN, CDR2 SYDVKM. There are 12 residues in the CDR3. DNA of the CDR3: TGTGCCAGCAGTTTATTGGCCACTGAAGCTTTCTTT. It codes for CASSLLATEAFF.

V is TRBV7-9 and J is TRBJ1-5; 8 bases fit TRBD1. CDR1 and CDR2 (germline): SEHNR, FQNEAQ (reference sequence). The V and J ends lost 5 bases and 6 bases, in that order; junction bases with no gene match: 6. This CDR3 has 14 residues. Here the CDR3 DNA reads TGTGCCAGCAGCCCCGGGACAGGAGGTCAGCCCCAGCATTTT. It codes for CASSPGTGGQPQHF.

The chain links TRBV9 to TRBJ2-5; 7 nucleotides line up with TRBD1. J was trimmed by 5 bases and V by 4 bases; bases with no gene match: 8. Germline loops: CDR1 SGDLS, CDR2 YYNGEE. The CDR3 runs to 14 residues. The CDR3 coding sequence is TGTGCCAGCAGCCAACAGGGGATTTGGGAGACCCAGTACTTC. It codes for CASSQQGIWETQYF.

The rearrangement joins TRBV4-1 to TRBJ2-7, with D tentatively TRBD2 (6 bases). V lost 5 bases and J 3 bases, leaving 11 bases between the germline ends. This CDR3 region has 13 residues. The V gene's germline CDR1 is MGHRA and CDR2 YSYEKL. CDR3 in amino acids: CASSSGTVYEQYF. The CDR3 DNA follows: TGCGCCAGCAGCTCCGGGACTGTCTACGAGCAGTACTTC.

This clone was picked up one time. The V call is TRBV13, the J call TRBJ2-3; the match to TRBD2 covers 12 bases. CDR1 is PRHDT, CDR2 FYEKMQ, per germline (reference sequence). This CDR3 contains 18 residues. J gave up 1 base and V 5 bases, and 10 bases lay outside the gene matches. For the CDR3, the DNA is TGTGCCAGCAGCCGAACTAGCGGGGGGACCATTCGCACAGATACGCAGTATTTT. Its protein product is CASSRTSGGTIRTDTQYF. Combining the CDR3 with reference TRBV13 and TRBJ2-3 gives the whole variable domain AAGVIQSPRHLIKEKRETATLKCYPIPRHDTVYWYQQGPGQDPQFLISFYEKMQSDKGSIPDRFSAQQFSDYHSELNMSSLELGDSALYFCASSRTSGGTIRTDTQYFGPGTRLTVL.

The CDR3 DNA reads as TGTGCCAGCAGGGAAACAGGGGGAGGTACTGAAGCTTTCTTT. Its translation: CASRETGGGTEAFF. J is TRBJ1-1 and V is TRBV5-6; 8 bases line up with TRBD1. CDR3 size: 14 residues. V shed 5 bases and J 5 bases; nucleotides not matched to a gene: 8. CDR1 is SGHDT, CDR2 YYEEEE, per germline.

Here the CDR3 reads CASSLAWGRHSGANVLTF. CDR3 DNA sequence: TGTGCCAGCAGCCTCGCTTGGGGCCGACACTCTGGGGCCAACGTCCTGACTTTC. This chain links TRBV11-2 with TRBJ2-6; D might be TRBD1 (5 bases). CDR1 SGHAT and CDR2 FQNNGV come from the germline V gene. V lost 5 bases and J lost 0, with 17 bases in between. This CDR3 is 18 amino acids long.

V usage is TRBV29-1 and J usage is TRBJ1-1; D is possibly TRBD1 (6 bases). V was pared by 5 bases and J by 1 base, with 11 bases between. The CDR3 runs 13 residues. Looked up from germline, CDR1 is SQVTM and CDR2 is ANQGSEA. CDR3 sequence reads: CSVMDSSNTEAFF. The CDR3 DNA reads TGCAGCGTTATGGACAGCTCGAACACTGAAGCTTTCTTT.

This CDR3 reads CASSSLRTGLETVGYEQYF. The DNA for the CDR3 is TGTGCCAGCAGCTCCCTGCGAACGGGACTAGAAACCGTGGGCTACGAGCAGTACTTC. This chain joins TRBV11-2 and TRBJ2-7; TRBD2 aligns across 8 bases. The CDR3 contains 19 residues. V was pared by 4 bases and J by 3 bases, with 20 bases of the junction left unmatched. CDR1 and CDR2 from the germline V gene are SGHAT and FQNNGV.

This chain joins TRBV5-6 and TRBJ2-2; 8 nucleotides align to TRBD2. The V segment lost 2 bases and the J segment 4 bases; nucleotides outside the gene matches: 1. The CDR3 spans 14 residues. In germline, CDR1 is SGHDT, CDR2 YYEEEE. The CDR3 DNA reads TGTGCCAGCAGCTTCGGGAGGGGCACCGGGGAGCTGTTTTTT. Encoded protein: CASSFGRGTGELFF.

The chain uses TRBV29-1 and TRBJ2-5; 12 bases align to TRBD1. After removal of 7 bases from V and 5 bases from J, the junction contained 11 bases not matched to a gene. The CDR3 spans 15 residues. CDR1 is SQVTM, CDR2 ANQGSEA, per germline. The CDR3 region has the DNA TGCAGCGGGGGGCCGGGACAGGGGGCGAGTGAGACCCAGTACTTC. Its translation: CSGGPGQGASETQYF.

The chain employs TRBV29-1 and TRBJ2-5, with 11 bases identical to TRBD2. The CDR3 is made up of 17 amino acids. Trimming removed 1 base from V and 4 bases from J; junction bases left unmatched: 11. Per germline, CDR1 SQVTM and CDR2 ANQGSEA. The DNA for the CDR3 is TGCAGCGTTGAAGTTTCGTCACTAGCGGGGGTACCAGAGACCCAGTACTTC. This encodes CSVEVSSLAGVPETQYF.